This TCR beta chain was documented in a study of metastatic and nonmetastatic thyroid tumors. Nobody among the patients had been given any treatment before thyroid surgery. Original analysis: To classify distant metastasis in papillary thyroid cancer, a model was built from CDR3 differences across clinicopathological groups. TCRdb re-called clones via MiXCR from the PCR reads. TCRdb, rather than the study authors, made the V and J calls. The data show about 16,000 clones, 22% seen once. Sequenced sample: adjacent normal tissue. The receptor was derived from a female donor with papillary thyroid cancer or a benign thyroid nodule (not recorded which). Some clones in this sample may be carry-over from other donors' samples.

CDR3 residues: CASRGYYEQYF. CDR3 DNA sequence: TGTGCCAGCAGAGGGTACTACGAGCAGTACTTC. This chain joins TRBV2 and TRBJ2-7; D is ambiguous. The CDR3 loop spans 11 amino acids. Germline CDR1 is SNHLY and CDR2 is FYNNEI. Trimming pared 6 bases from V and 3 bases from J, leaving 6 bases between.